The 17 T cell receptor beta chains in this list originate from one sample, sequenced in a study of CD8 T cells in ankylosing spondylitis (dated by TCRdb to about 2017). Library method: 5' RACE. Sequencer: Illumina HiSeq 2500. TCRdb cleaned the public reads at Q25 with fastp, built clones with MiXCR and kept in-frame beta chains. Rows merge per CDR3 protein into single entries with the most common DNA and genes. The sample table holds some 120,000 distinct CDR3 sequences, of which around 15% were seen once. Just under 3% of the sample rests with the top ten. Sequences were obtained from blood, either unsorted or a sorted T cell fraction (not recorded which). The receptors here all came from a female donor with ankylosing spondylitis or in good health (not recorded which).

This clonotype appeared a few times. For the CDR3, the DNA is TGTGCCAGCAGTTTAGTGGGACAGGGGTGGTTGAACACTGAAGCTTTCTTT. Its protein product is CASSLVGQGWLNTEAFF. This rearrangement joins TRBV12-3 or TRBV12-4 to TRBJ1-1; 10 nucleotides match TRBD1. CDR3 size: 17 residues. With 1 base clipped from V and 0 bases from J, the junction kept 5 bases outside the gene matches.

A few counts support this clonotype. V and J are TRBV20-1 and TRBJ1-3; possible D gene TRBD1, 6 bases. The V end was cut by 7 bases, the J end by 2 bases, with 9 bases between. The CDR3 totals 12 residues. CDR1 DFQATT and CDR2 SNEGSKA come from the germline V gene (reference sequence). CDR3 in amino acids: CSVPGAGNTIYF. The DNA for the CDR3 is TGCAGTGTCCCAGGGGCTGGAAACACCATATATTTT.

This chain joins TRBV7-8 and TRBJ2-2, with no clear D. Trimming removed 7 bases at V and 6 bases at J, with 15 bases between. The CDR3 is 14 amino acids. Germline-derived CDR1 and CDR2 are SGHVS and FQNEAQ. This chain's CDR3 is CASTPVGTAGELFF. The CDR3 DNA sequence: TGTGCCAGCACCCCCGTTGGTACCGCCGGGGAGCTGTTTTTT.

On this clonotype itself: A single base separates this from a much larger clone, so it may be a read error. The rearrangement links TRBV7-2 to TRBJ2-1; D possibly corresponds to TRBD2 (6 bases). The CDR3 runs to 15 residues. Trimming pared 7 bases from V and 7 bases from J, leaving 20 bases between. Per the germline V gene, CDR1 is SGHTA and CDR2 is FQGNSA. The DNA for the CDR3 is TGTGCCAGCAACTCGAGCGCCGGGACTCTTAATGAGCAGTTCTTC. Translated: CASNSSAGTLNEQFF.

A word on this clonotype: A read error is possible here, since a much larger clone lies one base away. V is TRBV3-1 and J is TRBJ2-1, with TRBD2 matching over 13 bases. This CDR3 spans 16 amino acids. Germline CDR1 LGHDT, CDR2 YNNKEL (reference sequence). CDR3 nucleotide sequence: TGTGCCAGCAAATCACTAGCGGGGGGGTCCTACACTGAGCAGTTCTTC. Residues: CASKSLAGGSYTEQFF.

The sample holds many counts of this clonotype. The rearrangement joins TRBV20-1 to TRBJ1-4, with D unclear. There are 14 residues in the CDR3. Trimming removed 3 bases from V and 8 bases from J, with 16 bases in between. Per germline, CDR1 DFQATT and CDR2 SNEGSKA (reference sequence). The CDR3 spells CSASGVGSSEKLFF. The CDR3, as DNA: TGCAGTGCTAGCGGTGTGGGCAGCTCCGAAAAACTGTTTTTT.

In its sample, this clonotype was seen a few times. The chain uses TRBV5-1 and TRBJ1-1, with D possibly matching TRBD1 (5 bases). Germline CDR1 and CDR2: SGHRS and YFSETQ. CDR3 size: 16 residues. The ends were cut back, 4 bases at V and 0 bases at J, with 16 bases in the middle. CDR3 sequence: CASSPSQAGMNTEAFF. Here the CDR3 DNA reads TGCGCCAGCAGCCCGAGTCAAGCAGGGATGAACACTGAAGCTTTCTTT. The variable domain in full, completed from reference TRBV5-1 and TRBJ1-1, reads KAGVTQTPRYLIKTRGQQVTLSCSPISGHRSVSWYQQTPGQGLQFLFEYFSETQRNKGNFPGRFSGRQFSNSRSEMNVSTLELGDSALYLCASSPSQAGMNTEAFFGQGTRLTVV.

This clonotype was detected a few times. The J gene is TRBJ2-3, the V gene TRBV20-1; D not resolved. Per the germline V gene, CDR1 is DFQATT and CDR2 is SNEGSKA (reference sequence). V lost 6 bases, J lost 3 bases, and 4 bases lay in between. CDR3 length: 10 residues. CDR3 coding DNA: TGCAGTGCCAGAACAGATACGCAGTATTTT. It yields the protein CSARTDTQYF.

As regards this clonotype: A much larger clone lies one base from this, so it may be a read error. This chain joins TRBV20-1 and TRBJ2-1; D is ambiguous. CDR3 length: 15 amino acids. CDR1 is DFQATT, CDR2 SNEGSKA, per germline (reference sequence). CDR3 bases: TGCAGAGCTTTAAGGCCACCCCCTCCCTACAATGAGCAGTTCTTC. It translates to CRALRPPPPYNEQFF.

This clonotype was observed at least ten times. CDR3 amino acids: CASSTGQSSYEQYF. The DNA of the CDR3 is TGTGCCAGCAGCACAGGTCAAAGCTCCTACGAGCAGTACTTC. The chain uses TRBV11-2 and TRBJ2-7; D is perhaps TRBD1 (5 bases). Germline lookup yields CDR1 SGHAT and CDR2 FQNNGV. The CDR3 runs to 14 residues. V dropped 5 bases and J dropped 0 bases, with 11 bases sitting between them.

This clonotype came up a few times. The J gene is TRBJ2-7, the V gene TRBV28, with D uncertain. Germline-derived CDR1 and CDR2 are MDHEN and SYDVKM. This CDR3 comprises 13 residues. Deletions cut 8 bases from V and 7 bases from J, with 18 bases between. The CDR3 reads CASGYRAPTEQYF. The CDR3, as DNA: TGTGCCAGCGGGTACCGGGCCCCCACAGAGCAGTACTTC.

The V call is TRBV3-1, the J call TRBJ2-3, with 7 bases fitting TRBD2. The junction had 6 bases not matched to a gene; V was cut back by 0 bases and J by 12 bases. This CDR3 is built from 13 residues. Germline V gives CDR1 LGHDT, CDR2 YNNKEL (reference sequence). Written as DNA, the CDR3 is TGTGCCAGCAGCCAAGATAGAAGCGGGGCTCAGTATTTT. It is translated as CASSQDRSGAQYF.

This clonotype was counted only a few times. The chain is built from TRBV7-2 and TRBJ1-5, with D possibly matching TRBD1 (5 bases). V was pared by 5 bases and J by 8 bases, with 22 bases between. Germline loops: CDR1 SGHTA, CDR2 FQGNSA. The length of the CDR3 is 16 residues. The chain's CDR3 is CASSVQAGRSGEPQHF. In DNA, the CDR3 is TGTGCCAGCAGCGTACAGGCGGGGAGGTCCGGAGAGCCCCAGCATTTT.

This clonotype was seen a few times. The chain has TRBV5-1 and TRBJ2-3; D gene ambiguous. The V and J ends lost 2 bases and 3 bases respectively, with 16 bases between them. The CDR3 has 16 residues. The germline V gene has CDR1 SGHRS and CDR2 YFSETQ. The CDR3 nucleotides are TGCGCCAGCAGCTTAAGAAGTTCCTTACCTACAGATACGCAGTATTTT. The encoded protein is CASSLRSSLPTDTQYF. The variable domain in full, completed from reference TRBV5-1 and TRBJ2-3, reads KAGVTQTPRYLIKTRGQQVTLSCSPISGHRSVSWYQQTPGQGLQFLFEYFSETQRNKGNFPGRFSGRQFSNSRSEMNVSTLELGDSALYLCASSLRSSLPTDTQYFGPGTRLTVL.

There are many counts of this clonotype. The chain carries TRBV28 and TRBJ1-2; D remains unclear. Germline V gene data show CDR1 as MDHEN and CDR2 as SYDVKM. V lost 5 bases to trimming and J lost 8 bases, with 9 bases between them. The CDR3 is 11 residues long. CDR3 nucleotide sequence: TGTGCCAGCAGTCAGGATAGAGGCTACACCTTC. Protein product: CASSQDRGYTF.

This clonotype was seen many times. V gene TRBV20-1 combines with J gene TRBJ1-2; D is unresolved. Trimming removed 0 bases at V and 8 bases at J, with 10 bases between. The CDR3 spans 12 residues. Germline-derived CDR1 and CDR2 are DFQATT and SNEGSKA (reference sequence). The CDR3 DNA reads TGCAGTGCTAGAGATCAGGAGAAAGGCTACACCTTC. Translated: CSARDQEKGYTF.

This clonotype was observed at least ten times. The chain combines TRBV20-1 with TRBJ2-7; perhaps TRBD1 as D (5 bases). This CDR3 comprises 12 residues. Trimming took off 0 bases at V and 6 bases at J, with 9 bases between the two ends. In germline, CDR1 is DFQATT, CDR2 SNEGSKA (reference sequence). The CDR3 nucleotides are TGCAGTGCTAGAGACAGGGTGTCCGAGCAGTACTTC. It codes for CSARDRVSEQYF.